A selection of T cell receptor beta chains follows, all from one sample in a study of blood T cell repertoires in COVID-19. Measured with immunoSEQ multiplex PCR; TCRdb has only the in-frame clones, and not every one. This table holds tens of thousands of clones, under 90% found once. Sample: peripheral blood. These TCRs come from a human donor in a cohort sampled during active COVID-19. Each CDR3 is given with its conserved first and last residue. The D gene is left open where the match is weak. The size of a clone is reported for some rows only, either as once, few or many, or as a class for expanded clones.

cdr3_nt: TGTGCCAGCAGTGACATCCTAAACACTGAAGCTTTCTTT; cdr3_aa: CASSDILNTEAFF; v_call: TRBV6-4; d_call: NA; j_call: TRBJ1-1; clone_size: NA
cdr3_nt: TGTGCCAGCAGCTTAGATTACGGGACAGGGGTAAGCAATCAGCCCCAGCATTTT; cdr3_aa: CASSLDYGTGVSNQPQHF; v_call: TRBV7-9; d_call: TRBD1; j_call: TRBJ1-5; clone_size: few
cdr3_nt: TGTGCCAGCAGTTACGGCGGCGGCTACACCTTC; cdr3_aa: CASSYGGGYTF; v_call: TRBV6-2/TRBV6-3; d_call: NA; j_call: TRBJ1-2; clone_size: NA
cdr3_nt: TGTGCCAGCAGCCAAGATAGGGTAGCGGGGGGGCAGTTCTTC; cdr3_aa: CASSQDRVAGGQFF; v_call: TRBV4-2; d_call: TRBD2; j_call: TRBJ2-1; clone_size: NA
cdr3_nt: TGTGCCAGCAGCGGCGGCGACTATGGCTACACCTTC; cdr3_aa: CASSGGDYGYTF; v_call: TRBV9; d_call: NA; j_call: TRBJ1-2; clone_size: few
cdr3_nt: TGTGCCACCAGTGATGTGAAGGGGGCCAAAAACATTCAGTACTTC; cdr3_aa: CATSDVKGAKNIQYF; v_call: TRBV24-1; d_call: NA; j_call: TRBJ2-4; clone_size: NA
cdr3_nt: TGCGCCAGCAGCCTTCCACCGGGTACCGGGGAGCTGTTTTTT; cdr3_aa: CASSLPPGTGELFF; v_call: TRBV10-2; d_call: NA; j_call: TRBJ2-2; clone_size: NA
cdr3_nt: TGTGCCAGCAGCGAGACTAGCGGGGGGGGCAATGAGCAGTTCTTC; cdr3_aa: CASSETSGGGNEQFF; v_call: TRBV6-5; d_call: TRBD2; j_call: TRBJ2-1; clone_size: NA
cdr3_nt: TGTGCTAGTGGTTTACGGGAGACCCAGTACTTC; cdr3_aa: CASGLRETQYF; v_call: TRBV12-5; d_call: NA; j_call: TRBJ2-5; clone_size: NA
cdr3_nt: TGTGCCAGCAGCTTAGAGTATGGAGAAGAGACCCAGTACTTC; cdr3_aa: CASSLEYGEETQYF; v_call: TRBV7-9; d_call: NA; j_call: TRBJ2-5; clone_size: NA
cdr3_nt: TGTGCCAGCAGTCTGTCCTTAAGGACGGGGTACGGGGGGGAGCAGTACTTC; cdr3_aa: CASSLSLRTGYGGEQYF; v_call: TRBV27; d_call: TRBD2; j_call: TRBJ2-7; clone_size: NA
cdr3_nt: TGTGCCAGTAGCCTACTAGCGGGAGGGTCTAATGAGCAGTTCTTC; cdr3_aa: CASSLLAGGSNEQFF; v_call: TRBV19; d_call: TRBD2; j_call: TRBJ2-1; clone_size: NA
cdr3_nt: TGTGCCAGCAGGTTAACTAGCGGGGGGGCAACAGATACGCAGTATTTT; cdr3_aa: CASRLTSGGATDTQYF; v_call: TRBV13; d_call: TRBD2; j_call: TRBJ2-3; clone_size: NA
cdr3_nt: TGTGCCAGCAGCTTATCAGGCTCGAACACTGAAGCTTTCTTT; cdr3_aa: CASSLSGSNTEAFF; v_call: TRBV7-9; d_call: NA; j_call: TRBJ1-1; clone_size: NA
cdr3_nt: TGCAGTGCTAGTGACAGGGTAGTCACCTACGAGCAGTACTTC; cdr3_aa: CSASDRVVTYEQYF; v_call: TRBV20-1; d_call: TRBD1; j_call: TRBJ2-7; clone_size: NA
cdr3_nt: TGCGCCAGCAGCTTGCAACGGGGCACAGATACGCAGTATTTT; cdr3_aa: CASSLQRGTDTQYF; v_call: TRBV5-1; d_call: NA; j_call: TRBJ2-3; clone_size: NA
cdr3_nt: TGTGCCAGCAGTTGGCAGGGGAGTTCTGGGGCCAACGTCCTGACTTTC; cdr3_aa: CASSWQGSSGANVLTF; v_call: TRBV7-9; d_call: NA; j_call: TRBJ2-6; clone_size: once
cdr3_nt: TGTGCCAGCAGCTTACATACAGGGGCTGGAAACACCATATATTTT; cdr3_aa: CASSLHTGAGNTIYF; v_call: TRBV9; d_call: TRBD1; j_call: TRBJ1-3; clone_size: NA
cdr3_nt: TGTGCCAGCAGTGACCATCGAGGATACTCCTACGAGCAGTACTTC; cdr3_aa: CASSDHRGYSYEQYF; v_call: TRBV6-1; d_call: NA; j_call: TRBJ2-7; clone_size: NA
cdr3_nt: TGCAGCGTTGGGGGACAGGGGAGGTGGGCCAACACTGAAGCTTTCTTT; cdr3_aa: CSVGGQGRWANTEAFF; v_call: TRBV29-1; d_call: TRBD1; j_call: TRBJ1-1; clone_size: NA
cdr3_nt: TGTGCCAGCAGCTTGGATAGCGGGGGAGTAAATACGCAGTATTTT; cdr3_aa: CASSLDSGGVNTQYF; v_call: TRBV5-6; d_call: TRBD2; j_call: TRBJ2-3; clone_size: NA
cdr3_nt: TGTGCCAGCAGCCAGCCGGGACAGGGATATACTGAAGCTTTCTTT; cdr3_aa: CASSQPGQGYTEAFF; v_call: TRBV3-1/TRBV3-2; d_call: TRBD1; j_call: TRBJ1-1; clone_size: NA
cdr3_nt: TGTGCCAGCAGCGGAAGACAGCTCTACTCTGGGGCCAACGTCCTGACTTTC; cdr3_aa: CASSGRQLYSGANVLTF; v_call: TRBV7-6; d_call: NA; j_call: TRBJ2-6; clone_size: NA
cdr3_nt: TGTGCCAGCTCAAATCACGGGAGCCCCACAGATACGCAGTATTTT; cdr3_aa: CASSNHGSPTDTQYF; v_call: TRBV18; d_call: NA; j_call: TRBJ2-3; clone_size: NA
cdr3_nt: TGTGCCAGCTCAAAGACAGGGGAAAGTGAAGCTTTCTTT; cdr3_aa: CASSKTGESEAFF; v_call: TRBV18; d_call: TRBD1; j_call: TRBJ1-1; clone_size: once
cdr3_nt: TGTGCCAGTAGTATCCGACTAGCGTTCTCCTACAATGAGCAGTTCTTC; cdr3_aa: CASSIRLAFSYNEQFF; v_call: TRBV19; d_call: TRBD2; j_call: TRBJ2-1; clone_size: NA
cdr3_nt: TGCGCCAGCAAGGGACAGGGGTCGCTCGAGCAGTACTTC; cdr3_aa: CASKGQGSLEQYF; v_call: TRBV10-1; d_call: TRBD1; j_call: TRBJ2-7; clone_size: NA
cdr3_nt: TGCGCCAGCAGCTTGGACCGGGGTCTGGACTTAGGCTACACCTTC; cdr3_aa: CASSLDRGLDLGYTF; v_call: TRBV5-1; d_call: NA; j_call: TRBJ1-2; clone_size: NA
cdr3_nt: TGTGCCAGCAGTGAAGGCAGGGCCTCTAACTATGGCTACACCTTC; cdr3_aa: CASSEGRASNYGYTF; v_call: TRBV2; d_call: NA; j_call: TRBJ1-2; clone_size: NA
cdr3_nt: TGTGCCAGCAGCCTTGAAGCGGGAGTGTCGGGCGAGCAGTACTTC; cdr3_aa: CASSLEAGVSGEQYF; v_call: TRBV3-1/TRBV3-2; d_call: TRBD2; j_call: TRBJ2-7; clone_size: NA
cdr3_nt: TGTGCCAGCAGCGTGATACAGGGGGAGGCAGATACGCAGTATTTT; cdr3_aa: CASSVIQGEADTQYF; v_call: TRBV9; d_call: TRBD1; j_call: TRBJ2-3; clone_size: NA
cdr3_nt: TGCAGCGTTAGACTATTCCAAGAGACCCAGTACTTC; cdr3_aa: CSVRLFQETQYF; v_call: TRBV29-1; d_call: NA; j_call: TRBJ2-5; clone_size: NA
cdr3_nt: TGTGCCAGCAGCTTAGATTGGGACAGTCCAACGGATACGCAGTATTTT; cdr3_aa: CASSLDWDSPTDTQYF; v_call: TRBV11-2; d_call: TRBD1; j_call: TRBJ2-3; clone_size: NA
cdr3_nt: TGTGCTAGTGGACGAGAGGGACTCTATGGCTACACCTTC; cdr3_aa: CASGREGLYGYTF; v_call: TRBV12-5; d_call: NA; j_call: TRBJ1-2; clone_size: NA
cdr3_nt: TGTGCCAGCAGCGAGGGGACAGTGGACGAGCAGTACTTC; cdr3_aa: CASSEGTVDEQYF; v_call: TRBV9; d_call: TRBD1; j_call: TRBJ2-7; clone_size: NA
cdr3_nt: TGTGCCAGCAGCTTGGTCGGGGGTGGGGCCAACGTCCTGACTTTC; cdr3_aa: CASSLVGGGANVLTF; v_call: TRBV5-4; d_call: NA; j_call: TRBJ2-6; clone_size: NA
cdr3_nt: TGTGCCAGCATTCAGAGGGACAGTCGCGCGGGCTCTGGAAACACCATATATTTT; cdr3_aa: CASIQRDSRAGSGNTIYF; v_call: TRBV2; d_call: TRBD1; j_call: TRBJ1-3; clone_size: NA
cdr3_nt: TGCGCCAGCAGCACAACAGGGGGGAACACTGAAGCTTTCTTT; cdr3_aa: CASSTTGGNTEAFF; v_call: TRBV4-3; d_call: TRBD1; j_call: TRBJ1-1; clone_size: NA
cdr3_nt: TGTGCCAGCAGTGATAGCGGGAGAGGGGATACGCAGTATTTT; cdr3_aa: CASSDSGRGDTQYF; v_call: TRBV25-1; d_call: TRBD2; j_call: TRBJ2-3; clone_size: NA
cdr3_nt: TGTGCCAGTAGTGTGGCTAGCGGGAGGAAGGGCTCCTACGAGCAGTACTTC; cdr3_aa: CASSVASGRKGSYEQYF; v_call: TRBV19; d_call: TRBD2; j_call: TRBJ2-7; clone_size: NA
cdr3_nt: TGCGCCAGCAGCCAAGATCGGGGGGACTACGAGCAGTACTTC; cdr3_aa: CASSQDRGDYEQYF; v_call: TRBV4-1; d_call: TRBD2; j_call: TRBJ2-7; clone_size: NA
cdr3_nt: TGTGCCAGCTCCCCAACGACAAGTTTGAACACTGAAGCTTTCTTT; cdr3_aa: CASSPTTSLNTEAFF; v_call: TRBV18; d_call: NA; j_call: TRBJ1-1; clone_size: once
cdr3_nt: TGTGCCAGCAGCCCTAGGAAGGTTCCTCCCCAAGAGACCCAGTACTTC; cdr3_aa: CASSPRKVPPQETQYF; v_call: TRBV9; d_call: NA; j_call: TRBJ2-5; clone_size: NA
cdr3_nt: TGTGCCAGCTCTCAGTATTCCAGGGGTCAGCCCCAGCATTTT; cdr3_aa: CASSQYSRGQPQHF; v_call: TRBV28; d_call: NA; j_call: TRBJ1-5; clone_size: NA
cdr3_nt: TGTGCCAGCAGCCCTTTTAGCGGGGGCCCCACAGATACGCAGTATTTT; cdr3_aa: CASSPFSGGPTDTQYF; v_call: TRBV9; d_call: TRBD2; j_call: TRBJ2-3; clone_size: NA
cdr3_nt: TGCAGTGCTAGTGAGCGAGGAAAACTGTTTTTT; cdr3_aa: CSASERGKLFF; v_call: TRBV20-1; d_call: NA; j_call: TRBJ1-4; clone_size: NA
cdr3_nt: TGTGCCAGCAGGGCCGGGACTAGCCGTTACGAGCAGTACTTC; cdr3_aa: CASRAGTSRYEQYF; v_call: TRBV28; d_call: TRBD2; j_call: TRBJ2-7; clone_size: NA
cdr3_nt: TGTGCCAGCAGTTTCTCCCGTCCCGGGGAGCTGTTTTTT; cdr3_aa: CASSFSRPGELFF; v_call: TRBV28; d_call: NA; j_call: TRBJ2-2; clone_size: few
cdr3_nt: TGTGCCAGCACCCGGACTAGCGGGCGGAGCACAGATACGCAGTATTTT; cdr3_aa: CASTRTSGRSTDTQYF; v_call: TRBV28; d_call: TRBD2; j_call: TRBJ2-3; clone_size: NA
cdr3_nt: TGTGCCAGCAGTTACCGGGAGTTCAACAATGAGCAGTTCTTC; cdr3_aa: CASSYREFNNEQFF; v_call: TRBV6-5; d_call: NA; j_call: TRBJ2-1; clone_size: NA
cdr3_nt: TGTGCCAGCAGCCAAGATGTTCGGGAGCGGGAGCAGTACTTC; cdr3_aa: CASSQDVREREQYF; v_call: TRBV3-1/TRBV3-2; d_call: NA; j_call: TRBJ2-7; clone_size: once
cdr3_nt: TGTGCCAGCTCACAGAGCTCTGGAAACACCATATATTTT; cdr3_aa: CASSQSSGNTIYF; v_call: TRBV18; d_call: NA; j_call: TRBJ1-3; clone_size: NA
cdr3_nt: TGTGCCAGCAGCTTAGCGGGGGGGGGAGAGACCCAGTACTTC; cdr3_aa: CASSLAGGGETQYF; v_call: TRBV7-2; d_call: TRBD2; j_call: TRBJ2-5; clone_size: NA
cdr3_nt: TGTGCCAGCAGTTTACTGCAGGGGTCTCAGCCCCAGCATTTT; cdr3_aa: CASSLLQGSQPQHF; v_call: TRBV28; d_call: NA; j_call: TRBJ1-5; clone_size: NA
cdr3_nt: TGTGCCAGCAGTCCAGGAGCGGGAGCAGGGTACGAGCAGTACTTC; cdr3_aa: CASSPGAGAGYEQYF; v_call: TRBV27; d_call: TRBD2; j_call: TRBJ2-7; clone_size: NA
cdr3_nt: TGCGCCACCACAGGACCTGCTGAAGCTTTCTTT; cdr3_aa: CATTGPAEAFF; v_call: TRBV10-1; d_call: NA; j_call: TRBJ1-1; clone_size: NA
cdr3_nt: TGTGCCAGCAGCTTAACGGCGGGGGGCCGCCGGGAGCAGTTCTTC; cdr3_aa: CASSLTAGGRREQFF; v_call: TRBV7-3; d_call: TRBD2; j_call: TRBJ2-1; clone_size: NA
cdr3_nt: TGTGCCACCAGCAGACAGGGTAACACTGAAGCTTTCTTT; cdr3_aa: CATSRQGNTEAFF; v_call: TRBV15; d_call: NA; j_call: TRBJ1-1; clone_size: NA
cdr3_nt: TGTGCCAGCAGGCGGGAGGCCGGGGAGCTGTTTTTT; cdr3_aa: CASRREAGELFF; v_call: TRBV7-3; d_call: TRBD2; j_call: TRBJ2-2; clone_size: NA